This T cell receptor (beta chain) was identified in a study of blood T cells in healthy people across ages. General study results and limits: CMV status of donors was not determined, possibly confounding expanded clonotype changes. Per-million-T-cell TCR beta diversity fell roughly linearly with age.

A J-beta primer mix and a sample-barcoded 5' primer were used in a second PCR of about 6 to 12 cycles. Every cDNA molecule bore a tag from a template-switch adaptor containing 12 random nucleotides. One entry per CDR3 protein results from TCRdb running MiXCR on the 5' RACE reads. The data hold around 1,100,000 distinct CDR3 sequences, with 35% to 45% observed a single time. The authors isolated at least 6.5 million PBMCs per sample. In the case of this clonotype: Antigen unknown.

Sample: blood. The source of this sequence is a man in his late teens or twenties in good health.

The CDR3 here is CASSEYIFGNTEAFF. CDR3 nucleotides: TGTGCCAGCAGTGAATATATCTTCGGGAACACTGAAGCTTTCTTT. V and J are TRBV25-1 and TRBJ1-1; D is undetermined. V shed 0 bases and J shed 1 base, with 9 bases lying between them. Germline CDR1 MGHDK, CDR2 SYGVNS. This CDR3 has 15 residues.